The 3 T cell receptor beta chains below come from one sample, sequenced in a study of T-cell reconstitution after alpha-beta-depleted transplantation in children (dated by TCRdb to 2015 to 2016). The treatment or condition label, read with the paper, signifies: allogeneic hematopoietic cell transplantation with graft depleted of TCRalphabeta T cells and CD19 B cells. The receptor library was made with PCR. This sample was sequenced with an Illumina HiSeq 2500. TCR library preparation used molecular barcoding, with unique molecular identifiers applied to normalize quantification of the TCRbeta repertoire. Through fastp at Q25 and MiXCR, TCRdb rebuilt clones from the public reads, retaining in-frame beta chains. Rows are unified per CDR3 protein, each entry keeping the most common DNA and genes. Within this sample are hundreds of thousands of distinct CDR3 sequences, with 10% to 15% of them counted one time only. The ten biggest clones cover 0.79% of the sample.

Here the sequenced sample was PBMCs, taken before TCRalphabeta/CD19-depleted stem cell transplant. The receptors were gathered from a girl aged 2 to 9 with congenital amegakaryocytic thrombocytopenia, due to receive a stem cell transplant.

The V call is TRBV18, the J call TRBJ1-1; D remains ambiguous. The CDR3 is made up of 16 amino acids. Between the trimmed V and J ends, which lost 3 bases and 5 bases, there was a span of 19 bases. Germline V gene data show CDR1 as KGHSH and CDR2 as LQKENI. The chain's CDR3 is CASSPPWRVTRTEAFF. The CDR3 nucleotides read TGTGCCAGCTCACCTCCATGGAGAGTGACGAGAACTGAAGCTTTCTTT.

V is TRBV20-1 and J is TRBJ2-7; D call uncertain. The CDR3 is 13 amino acids. Germline V gene sequence: CDR1 DFQATT, CDR2 SNEGSKA (reference sequence). V lost 3 bases, J lost 5 bases, and 14 bases lay in between. The CDR3 sequence: CSARGWAVNEQYF. The DNA of the CDR3 is TGCAGTGCTAGGGGATGGGCGGTGAACGAGCAGTACTTC.

This clonotype was found a few times. This chain connects TRBV5-1 to TRBJ2-7; TRBD1 matches 8 bases. The length of the CDR3 is 16 residues. CDR1 is SGHRS, CDR2 YFSETQ, per germline. The V gene end was trimmed by 6 bases and the J gene end by 0 bases; junction bases not matched to a gene: 11. CDR3 protein: CASNRGLGQVSYEQYF. The CDR3 DNA is TGCGCCAGCAACAGGGGTCTGGGACAGGTCTCCTACGAGCAGTACTTC. Variable domain in full (rest from reference TRBV5-1 and TRBJ2-7): KAGVTQTPRYLIKTRGQQVTLSCSPISGHRSVSWYQQTPGQGLQFLFEYFSETQRNKGNFPGRFSGRQFSNSRSEMNVSTLELGDSALYLCASNRGLGQVSYEQYFGPGTRLTVT.